This passage covers 20 T cell receptor beta chains from one sample sequenced in a study of CD8 T cells in ankylosing spondylitis. Broader study findings: One TCR beta motif, made up of eight or nine highly homologous variants, appeared characteristic of ankylosing spondylitis blood.

TCRdb re-analysed the 5' RACE reads in MiXCR, keeping a single row per CDR3 protein. The sample contains 450,000 to 550,000 distinct CDR3 sequences, under 5.5% of which appear only once. These receptors are not linked to any known antigen. Sequenced input: blood, either unsorted or a sorted T cell fraction (not recorded which). These receptors all stem from a male donor with ankylosing spondylitis.

This clonotype showed up many times. A junction boundary mismatches the germline segment, possibly from a read error. The rearrangement links TRBV7-7 to TRBJ2-3; unclear D gene. Germline V CDR1 and CDR2: SSHAT, FNYEAQ (reference sequence). The CDR3 is 13 residues long. CDR3 sequence: CASSLVFTDTQYF. The CDR3 nucleotides read TGTGCTAGCAGCTTAGTTTTCACAGATACGCAGTATTTT.

This clonotype was observed at least ten times. This sequence joins TRBV20-1 and TRBJ2-5, with 8 nucleotides matching TRBD2. CDR3 size: 14 residues. The germline V gene encodes CDR1 DFQATT and CDR2 SNEGSKA (reference sequence). The V and J ends lost 1 base and 5 bases, in that order; junction bases with no gene match: 6. CDR3 DNA: TGCAGTGCTAGAGGGTTCGGGAGGGCGGAGACCCAGTACTTC. Residues: CSARGFGRAETQYF.

This clonotype was recorded at least ten times. V and J are TRBV6-1 and TRBJ1-1; the match to TRBD1 covers 8 bases. This CDR3 region has 13 residues. V lost 4 bases and J lost 8; bases outside the gene matches: 6. Germline V lookup: CDR1 MNHNS, CDR2 SASEGT. The CDR3 bases are TGTGCCAGCAGTGCCGGACAGGGAGGGGAAGCTTTCTTT. Encoded protein: CASSAGQGGEAFF.

This clonotype was picked up many times. The genes are TRBV7-2 and TRBJ2-5, with D maybe TRBD1 (5 bases). Trimming stripped 1 base from V and 1 base from J, with 7 bases between. The CDR3 covers 14 residues. Germline V gene lookup returns CDR1 SGHTA and CDR2 FQGNSA. The CDR3 is CASSLGQFQETQYF. CDR3 DNA: TGTGCCAGCAGCTTAGGACAGTTCCAAGAGACCCAGTACTTC.

This sequence joins TRBV24-1 and TRBJ2-7, with 8 bases fitting TRBD2. This CDR3 region has 15 residues. Germline values: CDR1 KGHDR, CDR2 SFDVKD. V shed 4 bases and J 3 bases; nucleotides not matched to a gene: 7. The CDR3 reads CATSEAGEMGYEQYF. DNA of the CDR3: TGTGCCACCAGTGAAGCGGGAGAAATGGGCTACGAGCAGTACTTC.

The chain couples TRBV7-6 to TRBJ2-5; perhaps D is TRBD1 or TRBD2 (6 bases each). Germline loops: CDR1 SGHVS, CDR2 FNYEAQ. This CDR3 has 18 residues. Trimming stripped 5 bases from V and 4 bases from J, with 26 bases between. As DNA, the CDR3 is TGTGCCAGCAGCCCCGATAGTGCCCGGGGGAAGGGGGGAGAGACCCAGTACTTC. It yields the protein CASSPDSARGKGGETQYF.

Many counts were recorded for this clonotype. The rearrangement joins TRBV9 to TRBJ2-7, with D hard to call. The germline V gene encodes CDR1 SGDLS and CDR2 YYNGEE. The germline V and J ends were trimmed by 0 bases and 3 bases, with 7 bases remaining between them. This CDR3 region has 13 residues. As DNA, the CDR3 is TGTGCCAGCAGCGTAGGACCCAGCTACGAGCAGTACTTC. It translates to CASSVGPSYEQYF. Variable domain in full (rest from reference TRBV9 and TRBJ2-7): DSGVTQTPKHLITATGQRVTLRCSPRSGDLSVYWYQQSLDQGLQFLIQYYNGEERAKGNILERFSAQQFPDLHSELNLSSLELGDSALYFCASSVGPSYEQYFGPGTRLTVT.

This clonotype has ten or more counts. This CDR3 reads CASSPGTGGLMNTEAFF. The CDR3 DNA is TGTGCCAGCAGCCCCGGGACAGGGGGACTAATGAACACTGAAGCTTTCTTT. The V gene is TRBV11-2, the J gene TRBJ1-1, with 11 bases fitting TRBD1. The germline gives CDR1 SGHAT, CDR2 FQNNGV. The length of the CDR3 is 17 residues. The trim removed 5 bases at V and 0 bases at J, leaving 8 bases unmatched.

This clonotype was recorded many times. The J gene is TRBJ2-3, the V gene TRBV5-1; D is ambiguous. Germline CDR1 reads SGHRS; CDR2 reads YFSETQ. The CDR3 consists of 13 residues. Trimming cost V 2 bases and J 2 bases, with 6 bases left between them. The CDR3 DNA follows: TGCGCCAGCAGCTTTCATCTCACAGATACGCAGTATTTT. As protein: CASSFHLTDTQYF.

V is TRBV5-1 and J is TRBJ2-5; the match to TRBD1 covers 8 bases. Looked up from germline, CDR1 is SGHRS and CDR2 is YFSETQ. The junction had 6 bases not matched to a gene; V was cut back by 0 bases and J by 5 bases. The CDR3 has 15 amino acids. Here the CDR3 DNA reads TGCGCCAGCAGCTTGGCACAGGGGGACGGGGAGACCCAGTACTTC. Its protein is CASSLAQGDGETQYF.

There are many counts of this clonotype. This sequence joins TRBV7-8 and TRBJ1-2; D is possibly TRBD1 (6 bases). CDR1 is SGHVS, CDR2 FQNEAQ, per germline. The CDR3 consists of 14 residues. V shed 1 base and J shed 4 bases, with 10 bases lying between them. CDR3 amino acids: CASSLGGGFYGYTF. CDR3 sequence (DNA): TGTGCCAGCAGCTTAGGAGGGGGTTTCTATGGCTACACCTTC.

This clonotype showed up many times. This chain connects TRBV29-1 to TRBJ2-5; the match to TRBD1 covers 8 bases. Per germline, CDR1 SQVTM and CDR2 ANQGSEA. V gave up 6 bases and J gave up 5 bases; unmatched junction bases: 8. CDR3 length: 13 residues. CDR3 DNA sequence: TGCAGCGTACATCAGGGGGCCGGGGAGACCCAGTACTTC. This gives the protein CSVHQGAGETQYF.

This clonotype was found many times. This chain uses TRBV27 with TRBJ2-1; D is possibly TRBD1 (6 bases). Between the trimmed V and J ends, which lost 3 bases and 5 bases, there was a span of 20 bases. Germline loops: CDR1 MNHEY, CDR2 SMNVEV (reference sequence). CDR3 length: 17 amino acids. The CDR3 spells CASSFGLGASANNEQFF. DNA of the CDR3: TGTGCCAGCAGTTTCGGGCTGGGGGCCTCGGCTAACAATGAGCAGTTCTTC.

This clonotype was observed many times. V usage is TRBV7-9 and J usage is TRBJ2-3; 7 bases agree with TRBD1. After removal of 5 bases from V and 0 bases from J, the junction contained 11 bases not matched to a gene. The CDR3 totals 17 residues. Germline CDR1 and CDR2: SEHNR and FQNEAQ (reference sequence). In DNA, the CDR3 is TGTGCCAGCAGCCACGACAGGGTAGCCGACAGCACAGATACGCAGTATTTT. It yields the protein CASSHDRVADSTDTQYF.

The chain has TRBV4-2 and TRBJ2-3, with 8 bases fitting TRBD2. V lost 0 bases to trimming and J lost 4 bases; unmatched junction nucleotides: 9. CDR3 length: 17 residues. From germline, CDR1 is LGHNA and CDR2 YNFKEQ. CDR3 in amino acids: CASSQDLVGLAADTQYF. CDR3 bases: TGTGCCAGCAGCCAAGATCTGGTAGGACTAGCAGCAGATACGCAGTATTTT.

This clonotype was counted at least ten times. The gene calls are TRBV27 and TRBJ2-7; D possibly uses TRBD1 or TRBD2 (5 bases each). The CDR3 length is 16 residues. Trimming took off 2 bases at V and 3 bases at J, with 17 bases between the two ends. The germline V gene has CDR1 MNHEY and CDR2 SMNVEV (reference sequence). The CDR3, as DNA: TGTGCCAGCAGTTTAGGGGGACCGATAAACATCTACGAGCAGTACTTC. Translating it yields CASSLGGPINIYEQYF.

This clonotype was counted many times. The chain links TRBV20-1 to TRBJ2-7, with D maybe TRBD2 (7 bases). This CDR3 spans 17 amino acids. In germline, CDR1 is DFQATT, CDR2 SNEGSKA (reference sequence). V lost 6 bases, J lost 6 bases, and 30 bases lay in between. CDR3 in DNA: TGCAGTGCCGCCCGGGGGGCAGGGACCCTGTCCGCTGGCGAGCAGTACTTC. This encodes CSAARGAGTLSAGEQYF.

This clonotype was found many times. The CDR3 reads CASGAYGTTEAFF. CDR3 bases: TGTGCTAGTGGCGCTTACGGGACCACTGAAGCTTTCTTT. V is TRBV12-5 and J is TRBJ1-1; a possible D gene is TRBD1 (5 bases). Germline V gene data show CDR1 as LGHNT and CDR2 as FRNRAP. The V and J ends lost 6 bases and 4 bases respectively, with 12 bases between them. The CDR3 is made up of 13 amino acids. The entire variable domain, with the rest obtained from reference TRBV12-5 and TRBJ1-1, is as follows: DARVTQTPRHKVTEMGQEVTMRCQPILGHNTVFWYRQTMMQGLELLAYFRNRAPLDDSGMPKDRFSAEMPDATLATLKIQPSEPRDSAVYFCASGAYGTTEAFFGQGTRLTVV.

The chain couples TRBV2 to TRBJ2-7, with D perhaps matching TRBD1 or TRBD2 (5 bases each). V was pared by 7 bases and J by 3 bases, with 22 bases between. Germline V lookup: CDR1 SNHLY, CDR2 FYNNEI. The CDR3 is 16 residues long. This chain's CDR3 is CASNSARTGQDYEQYF. CDR3 nucleotide sequence: TGTGCCAGCAATTCTGCGCGAACGGGGCAGGACTACGAGCAGTACTTC. The full variable domain, completed using reference TRBV2 and TRBJ2-7, is EPEVTQTPSHQVTQMGQEVILRCVPISNHLYFYWYRQILGQKVEFLVSFYNNEISEKSEIFDDQFSVERPDGSNFTLKIRSTKLEDSAMYFCASNSARTGQDYEQYFGPGTRLTVT.

This clonotype was observed many times. The chain combines TRBV7-2 with TRBJ2-1; D not certain. Trimming stripped 5 bases from V and 1 base from J, with 9 bases between. The CDR3 contains 14 residues. Looked up from germline, CDR1 is SGHTA and CDR2 is FQGNSA. CDR3 coding DNA: TGTGCCAGCAGCCGACCGCGGTCCTACAATGAGCAGTTCTTC. It yields the protein CASSRPRSYNEQFF. Together with reference TRBV7-2 and TRBJ2-1, the CDR3 gives the full variable domain: GAGVSQSPSNKVTEKGKDVELRCDPISGHTALYWYRQSLGQGLEFLIYFQGNSAPDKSGLPSDRFSAERTGGSVSTLTIQRTQQEDSAVYLCASSRPRSYNEQFFGPGTRLTVL.